What follows are 17 T cell receptor beta chains derived from one specimen sequenced in a study of regulatory dendritic cells for organ transplantation. This table comes from immunoSEQ multiplex PCR, and its TCRdb copy is limited to in-frame clones, with some not included. The data hold under 50,000 clones, with around nine tenths observed a single time. Material for sequencing was naive CD8+ T cells from blood. Subset indicated: CD45RA+ naive T cells. Receptor source: a human donor in good health.

CDR3 residues: CASSDSNTEAFF. The CDR3 DNA reads TGTGCCAGCAGCGACTCCAACACTGAAGCTTTCTTT. V gene TRBV9 combines with J gene TRBJ1-1; D uncertain. CDR3 size: 12 residues. Germline V lookup: CDR1 SGDLS, CDR2 YYNGEE. Trimming pared 3 bases from V and 2 bases from J, leaving 5 bases between.

This rearrangement joins TRBV29-1 to TRBJ2-1, with TRBD1 identical over 11 bases. The CDR3 is 14 residues long. J gave up 8 bases and V 2 bases, and 5 bases lay outside the gene matches. Germline values: CDR1 SQVTM, CDR2 ANQGSEA. The CDR3 reads CSVERTGGRDEQFF. The CDR3 DNA reads TGCAGCGTTGAAAGGACAGGGGGCAGGGATGAGCAGTTCTTC.

The chain is built from TRBV7-8 and TRBJ2-5, with D possibly matching TRBD2 (6 bases). The V gene's germline CDR1 is SGHVS and CDR2 FQNEAQ. The CDR3 has 16 residues. V was pared by 2 bases and J by 4 bases, with 17 bases between. This CDR3 is CASSLLGGGAGETQYF. DNA for the CDR3: TGTGCCAGCAGCTTACTGGGCGGCGGGGCCGGAGAGACCCAGTACTTC.

To note about this clone: At the DNA level, this CDR3 is encoded by other sequences in the same sample as well. The CDR3 bases are TGTGCCAGCAGCTTAGGTGAGAGCTCCTACAATGAGCAGTTCTTC. This translates into CASSLGESSYNEQFF. The V and J genes are TRBV7-2 and TRBJ2-1; D gene ambiguous. The V end was cut by 1 base, the J end by 0 bases, with 7 bases between. The germline V gene encodes CDR1 SGHTA and CDR2 FQGNSA. This CDR3 contains 15 residues.

The rearrangement links TRBV13 to TRBJ1-2; possible D gene TRBD1, 6 bases. CDR1 is PRHDT and CDR2 is FYEKMQ in the germline V gene (reference sequence). The CDR3 is 15 residues long. V lost 2 bases, J lost 6 bases, and 16 bases lay in between. The CDR3, as DNA: TGTGCCAGCAGCTTACCATACAGGGTTAGCGATGGCTACACCTTC. Its translation is CASSLPYRVSDGYTF.

The gene calls are TRBV6-5 and TRBJ1-4; D is unresolved. The CDR3 loop spans 14 amino acids. Germline CDR1 is MNHEY and CDR2 is SVGAGI. V was pared by 2 bases and J by 7 bases, with 11 bases between. Here the CDR3 DNA reads TGTGCCAGCAGTTACGTGGGTTCGGCTGAAAAACTGTTTTTT. It yields the protein CASSYVGSAEKLFF.

The chain links TRBV27 to TRBJ1-1; unclear D gene. The CDR3 covers 13 residues. The V gene lost 4 bases and the J gene lost 3 bases, with 9 bases spanning the gap. In germline, CDR1 is MNHEY, CDR2 SMNVEV (reference sequence). The DNA of the CDR3 is TGTGCCAGCAGTTCCACTTGGGACACTGAAGCTTTCTTT. Its translation is CASSSTWDTEAFF.

The chain has TRBV9 and TRBJ2-3, with D possibly being TRBD1 or TRBD2 (6 bases each). This CDR3 is built from 15 residues. Trimming removed 7 bases from V and 4 bases from J, with 19 bases in between. Germline CDR1 and CDR2: SGDLS and YYNGEE. CDR3: CASGEGGAGSDTQYF. In nucleotides, the CDR3 is TGTGCCAGCGGCGAGGGGGGTGCTGGCTCAGATACGCAGTATTTT.

The chain joins TRBV7-2 to TRBJ2-7, with TRBD1 matching over 7 bases. The germline V gene has CDR1 SGHTA and CDR2 FQGNSA. The CDR3 contains 14 residues. V lost 1 base and J lost 5; bases outside the gene matches: 5. CDR3 in amino acids: CASSLEGQYDEQYF. CDR3 nucleotides: TGTGCCAGCAGCTTAGAGGGACAGTACGACGAGCAGTACTTC. The full variable domain, in which reference TRBV7-2 and TRBJ2-7 provide the parts outside the CDR3, is GAGVSQSPSNKVTEKGKDVELRCDPISGHTALYWYRQSLGQGLEFLIYFQGNSAPDKSGLPSDRFSAERTGGSVSTLTIQRTQQEDSAVYLCASSLEGQYDEQYFGPGTRLTVT.

This clone was observed once. The chain uses TRBV7-2 and TRBJ1-2, with a possible D match to TRBD1 (6 bases). The V end was cut by 3 bases, the J end by 4 bases, with 15 bases between. Germline-derived CDR1 and CDR2 are SGHTA and FQGNSA. The CDR3 totals 15 residues. CDR3 sequence: CASSFFPGGGYGYTF. The CDR3 DNA reads TGTGCCAGCAGCTTCTTCCCGGGGGGCGGCTATGGCTACACCTTC. Full variable domain (outside the CDR3, taken from reference TRBV7-2 and TRBJ1-2): GAGVSQSPSNKVTEKGKDVELRCDPISGHTALYWYRQSLGQGLEFLIYFQGNSAPDKSGLPSDRFSAERTGGSVSTLTIQRTQQEDSAVYLCASSFFPGGGYGYTFGSGTRLTVV.

The rearrangement links TRBV30 to TRBJ1-2, with a possible D match to TRBD1 (6 bases). Germline CDR1 reads GTSNPN; CDR2 reads SVGIG (reference sequence). The V and J ends lost 0 bases and 5 bases respectively, with 13 bases between them. This CDR3 contains 14 residues. CDR3 in DNA: TGTGCCTGGAGTGTACCTGAGACAGGATATGGCTACACCTTC. Its translation is CAWSVPETGYGYTF.

The V gene is TRBV7-3, the J gene TRBJ2-1; tentatively, D is TRBD2 (5 bases). Germline-derived CDR1 and CDR2 are SGHTA and FQGTGA. The CDR3 loop spans 11 amino acids. Trimming pared 8 bases from V and 5 bases from J, leaving 7 bases between. The CDR3 region has the DNA TGTGCCAGCGGACTCAACAATGAGCAGTTCTTC. It is translated as CASGLNNEQFF.

The V and J genes are TRBV15 and TRBJ1-1; D unclear. Trimming stripped 8 bases from V and 7 bases from J, with 11 bases between. Germline CDR1 reads LNHNV; CDR2 reads YYDKDF (reference sequence). The length of the CDR3 is 11 residues. CDR3 loop: CATGGLGEAFF. In DNA, the CDR3 is TGTGCCACCGGAGGGTTGGGTGAAGCTTTCTTT.

V and J are TRBV11-2 and TRBJ1-2; TRBD1 might be the D (5 bases). The CDR3 runs to 13 residues. With 1 base removed from V and 8 bases from J, the gap between germline ends came to 11 bases. Per germline, CDR1 SGHAT and CDR2 FQNNGV. The CDR3 here is CASSLAQEGGYTF. CDR3 bases: TGTGCCAGCAGCTTAGCTCAGGAGGGGGGCTACACCTTC.

This chain connects TRBV19 to TRBJ2-3; D may be TRBD2 (6 bases). The ends were cut back, 5 bases at V and 1 base at J, with 7 bases in the middle. The CDR3 totals 13 residues. CDR1 LNHDA and CDR2 SQIVND come from the germline V gene (reference sequence). The CDR3 is CASSGGGTDTQYF. Here the CDR3 DNA reads TGTGCCAGTAGTGGCGGGGGCACAGATACGCAGTATTTT.

The chain carries TRBV9 and TRBJ1-5, with a tentative D call TRBD1 (5 bases). The CDR3 runs 15 residues. V was shortened by 7 bases and J by 3 bases, with 17 bases between the two germline ends. Germline loops: CDR1 SGDLS, CDR2 YYNGEE. DNA of the CDR3: TGTGCCAGCTCCCGGGGGGGGGAAGTCAATCAGCCCCAGCATTTT. Its translation is CASSRGGEVNQPQHF.

The chain uses TRBV5-4 and TRBJ1-6, with 9 bases matching TRBD1. Germline values: CDR1 SGHNT, CDR2 YYREEE (reference sequence). The CDR3 spans 15 residues. The junction had 7 bases not matched to a gene; V was cut back by 4 bases and J by 8 bases. CDR3 in DNA: TGTGCCAGCAGCGTCGACAGGGGGACCTATTCACCCCTCCACTTT. Translation: CASSVDRGTYSPLHF.